What follows are 24 T cell receptor beta chains derived from one specimen sequenced in a study of cytomegalovirus exposure and HLA in healthy donors. In the PCR, 60 Vbeta and 13 Jbeta primers were used. Sequencing was performed with immunoSEQ multiplex PCR; in TCRdb, only in-frame clones are kept and a portion is missing. Of approximately 240,000 clones listed, roughly 82% are singletons. Source material: PBMCs. These receptors all come from a woman in her 40s in good health and CMV-seropositive.

DNA of the CDR3: TGTGCCAGCAGTCTCAACTCCCCTCGCACAGATACGCAGTATTTT. Protein sequence: CASSLNSPRTDTQYF. The chain joins TRBV6-5 to TRBJ2-3; D remains ambiguous. The CDR3 contains 15 residues. Germline V gives CDR1 MNHEY, CDR2 SVGAGI. V shed 5 bases and J shed 1 base, with 13 bases lying between them.

This clone came up once. This sequence joins TRBV6-1 and TRBJ1-2; 7 bases are shared with TRBD1. Trimming removed 6 bases from V and 8 bases from J; junction bases left unmatched: 15. In germline, CDR1 is MNHNS, CDR2 SASEGT. The CDR3 totals 15 residues. This CDR3 is CASRLIETGLSGYTF. CDR3 coding DNA: TGTGCCAGCAGGCTAATAGAGACAGGGTTATCAGGCTACACCTTC.

The sample holds one count of this clone. The chain uses TRBV4-3 and TRBJ1-4, with D possibly matching TRBD1 (5 bases). Trimming took 4 bases from V and 0 from J, leaving 15 bases between them. The germline CDR1 and CDR2 sequences are LGHNA and YSLEER. This CDR3 contains 17 residues. CDR3 in DNA: TGCGCCAGCAGCCCGGGTTCGTGGGGCGCAACTAATGAAAAACTGTTTTTT. This gives the protein CASSPGSWGATNEKLFF.

The chain combines TRBV9 with TRBJ1-3; the D is unclear. The V end lost 0 bases, the J end lost 0 bases, and 10 bases lay between the germline ends. The CDR3 spans 16 residues. CDR1 is SGDLS and CDR2 is YYNGEE in the germline V gene. The CDR3 region has the DNA TGTGCCAGCAGCGTAGCCCAACGGTACTCTGGAAACACCATATATTTT. Its translation: CASSVAQRYSGNTIYF.

In its sample, this clone was seen a few times. The rearrangement uses TRBV29-1 and TRBJ2-3; no clear D gene. V dropped 3 bases and J dropped 5 bases, with 9 bases sitting between them. The CDR3 extends over 12 amino acids. Per the germline V gene, CDR1 is SQVTM and CDR2 is ANQGSEA. CDR3 in DNA: TGCAGCGTTGACGCAGGCATAGATACGCAGTATTTT. It is translated as CSVDAGIDTQYF.

The genes are TRBV5-6 and TRBJ1-3, with D possibly being TRBD1 (6 bases). The CDR3 sequence is 14 residues long. With 4 bases removed from V and 0 bases from J, the gap between germline ends came to 8 bases. The germline V gene has CDR1 SGHDT and CDR2 YYEEEE. The CDR3 coding sequence is TGTGCCAGCAGCGGACAGCACTCTGGAAACACCATATATTTT. It codes for CASSGQHSGNTIYF.

The rearrangement links TRBV5-1 to TRBJ2-1, with 8 bases aligning to TRBD2. CDR1 and CDR2 from the germline V gene are SGHRS and YFSETQ. The CDR3 spans 17 residues. The J segment lost 5 bases and the V segment lost 5 bases, leaving 15 bases of the junction unmatched. The DNA of the CDR3 is TGCGCCAGCAGGCGCCGGGAGGGGGGGCCGGGAAACAATGAGCAGTTCTTC. Translation gives CASRRREGGPGNNEQFF.

The chain carries TRBV19 and TRBJ1-1; D might be TRBD1 (5 bases). Trimming took off 3 bases at V and 11 bases at J, with 22 bases between the two ends. In germline, CDR1 is LNHDA, CDR2 SQIVND (reference sequence). The CDR3 covers 15 residues. The CDR3 loop is CASSMGQDHRTTAFF. The CDR3 DNA is TGTGCCAGTAGTATGGGTCAAGATCATAGGACAACGGCTTTCTTT.

CDR3 region: CASSQTTGSYEQYF. DNA for the CDR3: TGTGCCAGCAGTCAAACGACAGGTTCCTACGAGCAGTACTTC. The chain uses TRBV6-5 and TRBJ2-5, with D perhaps matching TRBD1 (6 bases). The closer fit of TRBJ2-7 to the DNA end suggests the J call may be wrong. The CDR3 runs to 14 residues. Per germline, CDR1 MNHEY and CDR2 SVGAGI.

The chain recombines TRBV19 with TRBJ1-4, with a tentative D call TRBD1 (6 bases). The CDR3 runs to 15 residues. Trimming took off 3 bases at V and 2 bases at J, with 10 bases between the two ends. Germline V lookup: CDR1 LNHDA, CDR2 SQIVND (reference sequence). CDR3 in DNA: TGTGCCAGTAGTATTGGGGGCGGCACTAATGAAAAACTGTTTTTT. Translating gives CASSIGGGTNEKLFF.

The chain combines TRBV2 with TRBJ2-5; 10 bases map to TRBD1. The DNA matches TRBJ2-7 better at its end, which makes the J call doubtful. CDR3 length equals 15 residues. Germline-derived CDR1 and CDR2 are SNHLY and FYNNEI. The CDR3 sequence: CASSVRQGAQYEQYF. CDR3 nucleotide sequence: TGTGCCAGCAGTGTTAGACAGGGGGCGCAGTACGAGCAGTACTTC.

The CDR3 spells CASSWTSAIDEQYF. CDR3 bases: TGTGCCAGCAGCTGGACTAGCGCAATCGACGAGCAGTACTTC. The V gene is TRBV5-8, the J gene TRBJ2-7; TRBD2 aligns across 9 bases. With V trimmed by 3 bases and J by 5 bases, 6 bases remained unmatched. CDR1 SGHTS and CDR2 YDEGEE come from the germline V gene. The CDR3 consists of 14 residues.

This clone was counted once. The chain joins TRBV6-6 to TRBJ1-4; D is unresolved. The CDR3 runs to 14 residues. V shed 2 bases and J shed 0 bases, with 4 bases lying between them. CDR1 and CDR2 from the germline V gene are MNHNY and SVGAGI (reference sequence). The DNA of the CDR3 is TGTGCCAGCAGTTACCCTGCAACTAATGAAAAACTGTTTTTT. This translates into CASSYPATNEKLFF.

This clone was counted once. This chain links TRBV7-3 with TRBJ2-1; TRBD2 matches 9 bases. CDR3 size: 17 residues. CDR1 SGHTA and CDR2 FQGTGA come from the germline V gene. J lost 3 bases, V lost 2 bases, and 8 bases had no gene match. For the CDR3, the DNA is TGTGCCAGCAGCTTATCAACTAGCGGGTCCCTCTACAATGAGCAGTTCTTC. It encodes CASSLSTSGSLYNEQFF.

This chain connects TRBV28 to TRBJ2-7; D may be TRBD2 (5 bases). Deletions cut 2 bases from V and 0 bases from J, with 14 bases between. Germline assignment: CDR1 MDHEN and CDR2 SYDVKM. The CDR3 is 16 amino acids. CDR3 loop: CASSLRERMNSYEQYF. For the CDR3, the DNA is TGTGCCAGCAGTTTAAGGGAGCGTATGAACTCCTACGAGCAGTACTTC.

This clone was seen just once. CDR3 DNA sequence: TGTGCCAGCAGCTTATCGGGCGGGAACCCCACCTACGAGCAGTACTTC. Residues: CASSLSGGNPTYEQYF. V is TRBV7-2 and J is TRBJ2-5, with D possibly matching TRBD2 (6 bases). TRBJ2-7 explains the end of the DNA better; the J call may be wrong. CDR1 SGHTA and CDR2 FQGNSA come from the germline V gene. This CDR3 has 16 amino acids.

This chain links TRBV11-2 with TRBJ2-3; D unclear. Germline-derived CDR1 and CDR2 are SGHAT and FQNNGV. The V end lost 0 bases, the J end lost 3 bases, and 10 bases lay between the germline ends. The CDR3 covers 15 residues. CDR3: CASSLETGSTDTQYF. CDR3 DNA sequence: TGTGCCAGCAGCTTAGAGACCGGGTCTACAGATACGCAGTATTTT.

The V call is TRBV7-3, the J call TRBJ1-2; 10 bases are a match to TRBD1. J lost 3 bases, V lost 5 bases, and 6 bases had no gene match. The V gene's germline CDR1 is SGHTA and CDR2 FQGTGA. This CDR3 comprises 15 residues. CDR3 protein: CASSGPGQGYYGYTF. The CDR3 DNA reads as TGTGCCAGCAGCGGGCCGGGACAGGGGTACTATGGCTACACCTTC.

The V and J genes are TRBV4-3 and TRBJ2-7; 15 positions match TRBD2. Per germline, CDR1 LGHNA and CDR2 YSLEER. The V gene end was trimmed by 8 bases and the J gene end by 0 bases; junction bases not matched to a gene: 2. This CDR3 has 15 amino acids. The CDR3 DNA follows: TGCGCCAGCTCGGGACTAGCGGGAGGCTCCTACGAGCAGTACTTC. It encodes CASSGLAGGSYEQYF.

The chain links TRBV7-2 to TRBJ1-1; 9 nucleotides align to TRBD1. The germline CDR1 and CDR2 sequences are SGHTA and FQGNSA. The CDR3 has 14 residues. The trim removed 6 bases at V and 1 base at J, leaving 3 bases unmatched. CDR3 loop: CASRGQGGNTEAFF. The CDR3 DNA follows: TGTGCCAGCAGGGGACAGGGTGGGAACACTGAAGCTTTCTTT.

This sequence joins TRBV4-2 and TRBJ2-1, with D possibly being TRBD2 (5 bases). Per germline, CDR1 LGHNA and CDR2 YNFKEQ. CDR3 length: 16 amino acids. The V end lost 0 bases, the J end lost 3 bases, and 12 bases lay between the germline ends. CDR3 sequence (DNA): TGTGCCAGCAGCCAAGATTGGCGCGGGTTCTACAATGAGCAGTTCTTC. Translation gives CASSQDWRGFYNEQFF.

This clone was picked up a small number of times. The genes are TRBV30 and TRBJ2-3; D not certain. Germline V gene sequence: CDR1 GTSNPN, CDR2 SVGIG (reference sequence). The ends were cut back, 4 bases at V and 2 bases at J, with 4 bases in the middle. The CDR3 totals 11 residues. In DNA form, the CDR3 reads TGTGCCTGGACCTACACAGATACGCAGTATTTT. Translation gives CAWTYTDTQYF.

CDR3 DNA: TGCGCCAGCAGCTTGGTGACAGGGATTGTCAATGAGCAGTTCTTC. The encoded protein is CASSLVTGIVNEQFF. V is TRBV5-1 and J is TRBJ2-1, with 7 bases lining up with TRBD1. J gave up 6 bases and V 0 bases, and 6 bases lay outside the gene matches. CDR1 is SGHRS and CDR2 is YFSETQ in the germline V gene. The CDR3 consists of 15 residues.

The chain links TRBV6-5 to TRBJ1-2; D not certain. V lost 5 bases, J lost 0 bases, and 7 bases lay in between. CDR3 size: 13 residues. Germline V gene data show CDR1 as MNHEY and CDR2 as SVGAGI. CDR3 coding DNA: TGTGCCAGCAGTCCAACAGCTAACTATGGCTACACCTTC. It encodes CASSPTANYGYTF.